A selection of T cell receptor beta chains follows, all from one sample in a study of blood T cell repertoires in COVID-19. This table comes from immunoSEQ multiplex PCR, and its TCRdb copy is limited to in-frame clones, with some not included. In the table there are 200,000 or so clones, roughly 85% of which are singletons. The sample consisted of peripheral blood. The receptors come from a man between 45 and 60 years old who had recovered from COVID-19. The CDR3 runs from the conserved cysteine through the conserved F or W. The D gene is left open where the match is weak. Size tells how often a clone was seen (once, few, many) or the class of an expanded clone, and some rows leave it out.

D	V	size	J	CDR3	DNA
TRBD2	TRBV27	once	TRBJ2-3	CASSLLAGVGTDTQYF	TGTGCCAGCAGTTTACTAGCGGGAGTAGGCACAGATACGCAGTATTTT
NA	TRBV18	NA	TRBJ1-1	CASSSGLNTEAFF	TGTGCCAGCTCGTCGGGGTTGAACACTGAAGCTTTCTTT
TRBD1	TRBV7-6	NA	TRBJ2-7	CASSLGGTGGYEQYF	TGTGCCAGCAGCTTAGGGGGGACAGGGGGCTACGAGCAGTACTTC
TRBD2	TRBV3-1/TRBV3-2	NA	TRBJ2-1	CASSQAGLAGGGEQFF	TGTGCCAGCAGCCAAGCCGGACTAGCGGGAGGCGGTGAGCAGTTCTTC
NA	TRBV7-2	NA	TRBJ2-7	CASSLVQYEQYF	TGTGCCAGCAGCTTAGTCCAGTACGAGCAGTACTTC
TRBD2	TRBV2	NA	TRBJ2-2	CASKLAANTGELFF	TGTGCCAGCAAACTAGCGGCGAACACCGGGGAGCTGTTTTTT
NA	TRBV28	NA	TRBJ2-3	CASSFNRDHTDTQYF	TGTGCCAGCAGTTTTAACAGGGATCACACAGATACGCAGTATTTT
NA	TRBV6-6	NA	TRBJ2-7	CASSDSYDTTYEQYF	TGTGCCAGCAGTGATTCCTATGACACCACCTACGAGCAGTACTTC
TRBD1	TRBV10-3	NA	TRBJ1-2	CAISETMTGDGYTF	TGTGCCATCAGTGAGACCATGACAGGGGATGGCTACACCTTC
NA	TRBV7-9	NA	TRBJ2-1	CASSLPLGDEQFF	TGTGCCAGCAGCTTACCCCTCGGGGATGAGCAGTTCTTC
TRBD2	TRBV30	NA	TRBJ2-7	CAWSKTGLAWYEQYF	TGTGCCTGGAGCAAAACGGGACTAGCGTGGTACGAGCAGTACTTC
NA	TRBV27	NA	TRBJ2-7	CASSLAGAKYEQYF	TGTGCCAGCAGTCTCGCGGGGGCGAAGTACGAGCAGTACTTC
NA	TRBV3-1/TRBV3-2	NA	TRBJ2-1	CASSRTYSSYNEQFF	TGTGCCAGCAGCCGGACTTATAGCTCCTACAATGAGCAGTTCTTC
NA	TRBV7-8	NA	TRBJ1-6	CASSLAQGRNSPLHF	TGTGCCAGCAGCTTAGCACAGGGTCGGAATTCACCCCTCCACTTT
TRBD1	TRBV18	once	TRBJ2-7	CASSALRDSYEQYF	TGTGCCAGCTCTGCACTCCGGGACAGCTACGAGCAGTACTTC
NA	TRBV28	NA	TRBJ1-4	CASSLSGGLDEKLFF	TGTGCCAGCAGTTTATCAGGAGGCTTGGATGAAAAACTGTTTTTT
TRBD2	TRBV14	NA	TRBJ2-7	CASSRPSGGKYEQYF	TGTGCCAGCAGCCGTCCTAGCGGGGGGAAGTACGAGCAGTACTTC
NA	TRBV6-1	NA	TRBJ1-5	CASSEDVGVGQPQHF	TGTGCCAGCAGTGAAGACGTCGGGGTGGGCCAGCCCCAGCATTTT
NA	TRBV2	NA	TRBJ1-5	CASSGDRSSNQPQHF	TGTGCCAGCAGTGGCGACAGATCCAGCAATCAGCCCCAGCATTTT
TRBD2	TRBV4-2	NA	TRBJ2-3	CASSQETSARTDTQYF	TGTGCCAGCAGCCAAGAAACTAGCGCCCGCACAGATACGCAGTATTTT
NA	TRBV2	NA	TRBJ2-5	CASSKIGGQETQYF	TGTGCCAGCAGCAAGATAGGGGGCCAAGAGACCCAGTACTTC
TRBD1	TRBV19	NA	TRBJ2-3	CASCYGDSGTDTQYF	TGTGCCAGTTGCTATGGGGACAGTGGCACAGATACGCAGTATTTT
TRBD1	TRBV11-2	NA	TRBJ1-5	CASSQDRGQGQPQHF	TGTGCCAGCAGCCAAGACAGGGGGCAAGGTCAGCCCCAGCATTTT
TRBD1	TRBV27	NA	TRBJ1-1	CASSLRPGQGARNTEAFF	TGTGCCAGCAGTTTAAGGCCGGGACAGGGGGCAAGGAACACTGAAGCTTTCTTT